This T cell receptor (beta chain) was obtained from a study of response to subunit inactivated influenza vaccine. Germline V gene sequence: CDR1 MNHEY, CDR2 SMNVEV (reference sequence). The ends were cut back, 2 bases at V and 6 bases at J, with 17 bases in the middle. The CDR3 loop spans 15 amino acids. Findings and caveats of the study: Researchers suggested that each seasonal influenza vaccination recruits few new T cells.

TCRdb processed the RT-PCR reads anew with MiXCR; each CDR3 protein has one entry. The table has 800,000 to 1,000,000 distinct CDR3 sequences, around 20% seen once. There are a few counts of this clonotype. Its specificity is unknown. The chain combines TRBV27 with TRBJ2-7; D may correspond to TRBD1 or TRBD2 (5 bases each). The sample consisted of PBMCs from blood, taken approximately 5 days after vaccination. The clonotype was recovered from a man aged 50-59 years who received an inactivated influenza vaccine. For the CDR3, the DNA is TGTGCCAGCAGTTTAGGGTCGGGGCCAGTCCGCGAGCAGTACTTC. It translates to CASSLGSGPVREQYF.